This entry features one TCR beta chain sequence. This clonotype was seen repeatedly, ten times or more. Its cognate antigen has yet to be identified. No much larger clonotype is one base removed from it; base qualities were not supplied. Ficoll-Paque density gradient centrifugation was the method used to isolate PBMCs. This record comes from a study of T-cell memory formation after mild COVID-19 (dated by TCRdb to the early 2020s). At the level of the whole study: Most TCR sequence clusters were specific to one of the two donors. Longitudinal TCRalpha and TCRbeta repertoire sequencing tracked T-cell clones expanding and contracting after mild COVID-19 in a couple of donors. Two young, previously healthy adult volunteers made up the cohort, one male and one female.

This sample was sequenced with an Illumina NovaSeq 6000. TCRalpha and TCRbeta cDNA libraries were constructed by 5'RACE with constant-segment primers, with sample barcodes and unique molecular identifiers being introduced. RNA was extracted from every sample with Trizol reagent. Library amplification was performed in two PCR steps, and a second sample barcode and Illumina TruSeq adapters were introduced in the second step. Libraries were sequenced on an Illumina NovaSeq with 2 x 150 bp paired-end reads. Concerning the study's data processing: The reads were demultiplexed and collapsed into UMI-guided consensus sequences using migec v1.2.7. Using mixcr v2.1.11, UMI consensuses were aligned to TRA and TRB V and J templates and then assembled into clonotypes. A clonotype was counted as expanded or contracted only when both edgeR and NoisET called the clonotype significant, with the noise models trained on biological replicates. For edgeR calls, the cutoffs were a false discovery rate-adjusted p below 0.01 and a log2 fold-change threshold of 1. As an exploratory analysis of dynamics, max-normalized trajectories of the 1000 most abundant clonotypes were examined by PCA with hierarchical clustering. Separately sequenced CD4+ and CD8+ repertoires were used to assign the CD4 or CD8 phenotype of responding clones. In-frame beta chains were kept once TCRdb had trimmed the public reads at Q25 with fastp and called clones with MiXCR. Rows with a matching CDR3 protein are joined into one entry that keeps the most common DNA and genes. TCRdb's processing, not the study's, gives the V and J calls here. For this sample there are about 260,000 distinct CDR3 sequences; around 17% appear just once. In total, the top ten clones hold under 25% of the sample.

Study-wide findings and limitations: The second-wave clones that peaked on day 37 were not confirmed to be SARS-CoV-2 specific. The detection of some responding clones in pre-infection memory suggests that pre-existing cross-reactive memory T cells joined the SARS-CoV-2 response. Contracting CD4+ clones were located mainly in the CM and EM memory subsets, whereas CD8+ clones were found to be enriched in EMRA. The study covered only a couple of mild cases, and larger cohorts including severe cases with pre-infection samples were considered necessary. From day 15 to 85, contracting clones showed balanced CD4/CD8 phenotypes, whereas a second wave of clones that expanded from day 15 to 37 leaned towards CD4+.

Measured from the cysteine to the phenylalanine, the CDR3 is 11 residues long. The sequence is cut down to CDR3 DNA, 33 bases in frame from base 1. V is cut by 9 bases and J by 5 bases, and the space between the germline ends is 10 bases. The source material was PBMCs or a T cell subset sorted from them (not recorded which). This sequence was found in a man aged 18 to 35 who had mild COVID-19 (a few samples of this study predate the infection). The sample titles of this study are shuffled in the database, so cell type and time point are left out; the donor was told from shared clones. The chain employs TRBV12-3 or TRBV12-4 and TRBJ2-5, with the D assignment possibly TRBD1 or TRBD2, given 5 matching bases for each. The bases read TGTGCCAGTGGGACCCGGGAGACCCAGTACTTC. Its protein product is CASGTRETQYF.